A few counts support the clone carrying this TCR beta chain. Antigen unknown. Germline V gene sequence: CDR1 SGHRS, CDR2 YFSETQ. Trimming took 5 bases from V and 4 from J, leaving 16 bases between them. CDR3 size: 14 residues. The sample comes from a study of T-cell reconstitution after alpha-beta-depleted transplantation in children. Study observations and caveats: It was newly produced T cells that mostly accounted for T-cell counts and diversity one year after transplant. As was reported, about two months after transplant, alpha-beta T cells came from several hundred expanded graft clones.

Construction of the TCRbeta library involved unique molecular identifiers. MiXCR, applied by TCRdb to the PCR reads, yields one record per CDR3 protein. This repertoire shows under 750,000 distinct CDR3 sequences, about 21% found once; its top ten account for roughly an eighth. The sequence was obtained from a boy younger than two who had a stem cell transplant for acute myeloid leukemia, so the T cells may come from the graft donor. The chain carries TRBV5-1 and TRBJ2-7; D unresolved. The specimen comprised PBMCs, mostly from graft donor cells, sampled 360 days after TCRalphabeta/CD19-depleted stem cell transplant. Here the CDR3 DNA reads TGCGCCAGCAGAAGGTCAGACATAGATTACGAGCAGTACTTC. Protein sequence: CASRRSDIDYEQYF. The variable domain in full, completed from reference TRBV5-1 and TRBJ2-7, reads KAGVTQTPRYLIKTRGQQVTLSCSPISGHRSVSWYQQTPGQGLQFLFEYFSETQRNKGNFPGRFSGRQFSNSRSEMNVSTLELGDSALYLCASRRSDIDYEQYFGPGTRLTVT.